The clone carrying this TCR beta chain was recorded at least ten times. Unmatched junction bases numbered 9, after V lost 6 bases and J lost 4 bases. The CDR3 spans 14 residues. Germline V lookup: CDR1 MDHEN, CDR2 SYDVKM. These data belong to a study of T cells in Graves' hyperthyroidism and ophthalmopathy. Amplification targeted TCR beta CDR3 regions from RNA transcripts. The HTBI primer set drove a first-round RT-PCR of the TCR CDR3. TCRdb called the multiplex PCR reads again in MiXCR, with one record for every CDR3 protein. The sample carries approximately 640,000 distinct CDR3 sequences, around 15% recorded once.

The receptor's source is a woman aged 30 to 39 with Graves' hyperthyroidism. Sequencing used blood. This rearrangement joins TRBV28 to TRBJ2-7, with TRBD1 matching 7 bases. CDR3 nucleotides: TGTGCCAGCAGCTCCGGACAGGTCCCGTACGAGCAGTACTTC. It codes for CASSSGQVPYEQYF.